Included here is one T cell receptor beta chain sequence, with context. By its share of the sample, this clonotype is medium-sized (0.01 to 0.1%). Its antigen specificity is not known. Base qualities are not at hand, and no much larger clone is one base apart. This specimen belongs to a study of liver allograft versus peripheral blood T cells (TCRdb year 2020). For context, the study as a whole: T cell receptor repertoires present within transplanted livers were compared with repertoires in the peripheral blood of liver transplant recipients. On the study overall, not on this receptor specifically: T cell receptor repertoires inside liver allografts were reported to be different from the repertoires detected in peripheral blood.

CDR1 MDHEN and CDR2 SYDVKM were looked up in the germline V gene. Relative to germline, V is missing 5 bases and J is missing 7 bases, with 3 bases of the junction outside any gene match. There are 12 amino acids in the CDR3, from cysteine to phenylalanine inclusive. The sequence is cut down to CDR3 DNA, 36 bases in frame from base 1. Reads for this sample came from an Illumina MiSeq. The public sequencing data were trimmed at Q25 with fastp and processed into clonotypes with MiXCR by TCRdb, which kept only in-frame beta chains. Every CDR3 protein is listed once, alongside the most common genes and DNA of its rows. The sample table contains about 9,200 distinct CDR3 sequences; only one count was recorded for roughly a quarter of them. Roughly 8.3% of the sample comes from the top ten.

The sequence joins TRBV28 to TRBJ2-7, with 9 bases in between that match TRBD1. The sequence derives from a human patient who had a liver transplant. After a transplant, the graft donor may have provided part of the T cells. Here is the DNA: TGTGCCAGCAGTGGGGACAGGGTAGAGCAGTACTTC. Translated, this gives CASSGDRVEQYF.